A selection of T cell receptor beta chains follows, all from one sample in a study of blood T cell repertoires in COVID-19. Profiling relied on immunoSEQ multiplex PCR, and the TCRdb table lists in-frame clones only, not all of them. Of tens of thousands of clones listed, more than 70% are singletons. The sequenced sample consisted of peripheral blood. These TCRs come from a man aged 50 to 59 with active COVID-19. CDR3s include the opening cysteine and the closing phenylalanine or tryptophan. The D gene is left open where the match is weak. Rows give clone size only sometimes, using once, few, many, or a class for an expanded clone.

D,size,V,J,length,DNA,CDR3
NA,NA,TRBV10-1,TRBJ2-3,13,TGCGCCAGCAGGGGGAGTAGCACAGATACGCAGTATTTT,CASRGSSTDTQYF
TRBD1,NA,TRBV29-1,TRBJ1-2,15,TGCAGCGTTCCCGGGACAGGCATCCCTAACTATGGCTACACCTTC,CSVPGTGIPNYGYTF
NA,NA,TRBV2,TRBJ2-5,14,TGTGCCAGCAGTGAGGACAGAAACCAAGAGACCCAGTACTTC,CASSEDRNQETQYF
TRBD2,NA,TRBV9,TRBJ2-5,17,TGTGCCAGCAGCGTAGGGACTAGCGGGGTCTTGGGGGAGACCCAGTACTTC,CASSVGTSGVLGETQYF
NA,NA,TRBV5-1,TRBJ2-2,16,TGCGCCAGCAGCTCCCGACAGCCCATTAACACCGGGGAGCTGTTTTTT,CASSSRQPINTGELFF
TRBD1,NA,TRBV7-9,TRBJ2-3,14,TGTGCCAGCACCCTCAGACAGGGCCCAGATACGCAGTATTTT,CASTLRQGPDTQYF
NA,NA,TRBV21-1,TRBJ1-2,15,TGTGCCAGCAGCAAAGGTGTAACAGGTAACTATGGCTACACCTTC,CASSKGVTGNYGYTF
TRBD1,NA,TRBV5-1,TRBJ1-1,14,TGCGCCAGCAGCTTTCAGGGGGCTAGCACTGAAGCTTTCTTT,CASSFQGASTEAFF
NA,NA,TRBV5-1,TRBJ2-3,14,TGCGCCAGCAGCTTGGGACTAGAAACAGATACGCAGTATTTT,CASSLGLETDTQYF
NA,once,TRBV19,TRBJ1-2,14,TGTGCCAGTAGTAGGAGGGAAAAGAACTATGGCTACACCTTC,CASSRREKNYGYTF
TRBD1,NA,TRBV27,TRBJ1-1,16,TGTGCCAGCAGTATCCGGACAGGGGCCCCGGCCACTGAAGCTTTCTTT,CASSIRTGAPATEAFF
NA,NA,TRBV4-3,TRBJ2-1,16,TGCGCCAGCAGCCAAGATCGGTCCGGTACCTACAATGAGCAGTTCTTC,CASSQDRSGTYNEQFF
NA,NA,TRBV4-2,TRBJ2-5,18,TGTGCCAGCAGCCAAGAATCCCCTCGGCTAGCGCTAAAAGAGACCCAGTACTTC,CASSQESPRLALKETQYF
NA,NA,TRBV27,TRBJ1-4,15,TGTGCCAGCAGTTTAAGCGGGCCGGCTAATGAAAAACTGTTTTTT,CASSLSGPANEKLFF
TRBD1,few,TRBV11-2,TRBJ2-3,14,TGTGCCAGCAGCTTTGTGACAGGGTCAGATACGCAGTATTTT,CASSFVTGSDTQYF
NA,NA,TRBV7-9,TRBJ2-4,14,TGTGCCAGCAGCTTAGGGCCAGGTGTTGCCATTCAGTACTTC,CASSLGPGVAIQYF
NA,once,TRBV4-1,TRBJ2-3,14,TGCGCCAGCAGCCAAGATTGGGGCGCAGATACGCAGTATTTT,CASSQDWGADTQYF
NA,NA,TRBV10-3,TRBJ2-7,14,TGTGCCATCAGTGAGCGGAGGGACTCCTACGAGCAGTACTTC,CAISERRDSYEQYF
NA,NA,TRBV6-2/TRBV6-3,TRBJ1-1,14,TGTGCCAGCAGTTACTCCCCGACAGACACTGAAGCTTTCTTT,CASSYSPTDTEAFF
TRBD1,NA,TRBV5-1,TRBJ2-5,15,TGCGCCAGCAGCCAGGCGCTGACAGGGGGAGAGACCCAGTACTTC,CASSQALTGGETQYF
TRBD1,once,TRBV28,TRBJ1-6,15,TGTGCCAGCACCCCGGCAGGGGGAGTTAATTCACCCCTCCACTTT,CASTPAGGVNSPLHF
TRBD2,NA,TRBV5-1,TRBJ2-5,16,TGCGCCAGCAGCACCCGACTAGCGGGAGGGAGGGAGACCCAGTACTTC,CASSTRLAGGRETQYF
TRBD1,NA,TRBV11-2,TRBJ1-2,17,TGTGCCAGCAGCTTAGACCTAACAGGGGCCACTAACTATGGCTACACCTTC,CASSLDLTGATNYGYTF
NA,NA,TRBV4-2,TRBJ1-4,16,TGTGCCAGCAGCCAAGAAGCAGGGTTCGATAATGAAAAACTGTTTTTT,CASSQEAGFDNEKLFF
NA,NA,TRBV7-8,TRBJ2-1,15,TGTGCCAGCAGCTTAGGCAGGGGCGGTTACAATGAGCAGTTCTTC,CASSLGRGGYNEQFF
TRBD2,NA,TRBV7-2,TRBJ2-2,16,TGTGCCAGCAGCTATACTAGCGGGGCCACCAGCGGGGAGCTGTTTTTT,CASSYTSGATSGELFF
NA,NA,TRBV7-7,TRBJ2-5,10,TGTGCTAGCAGGTTTCGGACCCAGTACTTC,CASRFRTQYF
NA,NA,TRBV3-1/TRBV3-2,TRBJ1-3,15,TGTGCCAGCAGTTCCGACAGGAAGAGTGGAAACACCATATATTTT,CASSSDRKSGNTIYF
TRBD1,NA,TRBV6-5,TRBJ1-2,12,TGTGCCAGCAATACAGGGGGGCATGGCTACACCTTC,CASNTGGHGYTF
NA,NA,TRBV28,TRBJ1-1,15,TGTGCCAGCAGTTTATCCGGGGGTCCGAACACTGAAGCTTTCTTT,CASSLSGGPNTEAFF
TRBD1,NA,TRBV5-5,TRBJ2-7,15,TGTGCCAGCAGCCAATTACAGACAGGGGGCAACGAGCAGTACTTC,CASSQLQTGGNEQYF
TRBD1,NA,TRBV5-1,TRBJ2-1,15,TGCGCCAGCAGCTTAGCAGGGGGCGGTATGAATGAGCAGTTCTTC,CASSLAGGGMNEQFF
TRBD1,NA,TRBV7-6,TRBJ1-1,15,TGTGCCAGCAGCTCACAGGGGGCCGGGGACACTGAAGCTTTCTTT,CASSSQGAGDTEAFF
NA,NA,TRBV28,TRBJ2-7,11,TGTGCCAGCAGCTCTTTCGGTGAGCAGTACTTC,CASSSFGEQYF
NA,NA,TRBV5-1,TRBJ2-7,15,TGCGCCAGCAGCACGACGTCGGGACTCCCTACCGAGCAGTACTTC,CASSTTSGLPTEQYF
NA,NA,TRBV4-3,TRBJ2-2,19,TGCGCCAGCAGCCAAGAACCAGGTGGAGGGTATGGGGCCACCGGGGAGCTGTTTTTT,CASSQEPGGGYGATGELFF
NA,few,TRBV5-1,TRBJ1-2,15,TGCGCCAGCAGCCCGAGAGACGGGGGGGCGCATGGCTACACCTTC,CASSPRDGGAHGYTF
NA,once,TRBV9,TRBJ1-2,15,TGTGCCAGCAGCGTATCCTTACAGACCAACTATGGCTACACCTTC,CASSVSLQTNYGYTF
TRBD1,NA,TRBV29-1,TRBJ2-7,16,TGCAGCGTTTGGACGGGACAGGGGAAAAGCTCCTACGAGCAGTACTTC,CSVWTGQGKSSYEQYF
TRBD1,few,TRBV18,TRBJ2-5,15,TGTGCCAGCTCTCCTCCGACAGGGCGAGGAGAGACCCAGTACTTC,CASSPPTGRGETQYF